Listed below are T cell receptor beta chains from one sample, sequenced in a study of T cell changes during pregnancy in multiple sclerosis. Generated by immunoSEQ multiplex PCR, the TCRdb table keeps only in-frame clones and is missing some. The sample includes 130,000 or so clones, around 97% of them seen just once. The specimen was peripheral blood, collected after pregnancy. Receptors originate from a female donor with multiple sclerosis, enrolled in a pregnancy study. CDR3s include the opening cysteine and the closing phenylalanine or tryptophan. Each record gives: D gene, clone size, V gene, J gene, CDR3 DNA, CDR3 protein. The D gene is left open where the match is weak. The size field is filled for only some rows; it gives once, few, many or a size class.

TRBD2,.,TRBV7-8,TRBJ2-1,TGTGCCAGCAGCTTACTAGGACTAGCGGGAGGAAGCTCCTACAATGAGCAGTTCTTC,CASSLLGLAGGSSYNEQFF
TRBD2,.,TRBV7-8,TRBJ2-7,TGTGCCAGCAGCCGAGGGACTAGCCCCAACGAGCAGTACTTC,CASSRGTSPNEQYF
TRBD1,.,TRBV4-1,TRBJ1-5,TGCGCCAGCAGCCAACTAGGGACAGGAGATCAGCCCCAGCATTTT,CASSQLGTGDQPQHF
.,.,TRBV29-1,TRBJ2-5,TGCAGCGTTGAGCGGCATAACCAAGAGACCCAGTACTTC,CSVERHNQETQYF
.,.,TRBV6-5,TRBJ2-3,TGTGCCAGCAGCGCCTCCGCGGGAAGCACAGATACGCAGTATTTT,CASSASAGSTDTQYF
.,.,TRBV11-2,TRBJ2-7,TGTGCCAGCAGCTTTCGGCAGGGTTCCTCTTTCGAGCAGTACTTC,CASSFRQGSSFEQYF
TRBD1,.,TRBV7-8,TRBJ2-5,TGTGCCAGCAGTTCCTCAGGGGGCGTAAAGACCCAGTACTTC,CASSSSGGVKTQYF
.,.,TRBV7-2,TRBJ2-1,TGTGCCAGCAGCCCCAGAACTGGGGGCCATGAGCAGTTCTTC,CASSPRTGGHEQFF
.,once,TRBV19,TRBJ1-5,TGTGCCAGTAGTCCAGTCCCCGCCAATCAGCCCCAGCATTTT,CASSPVPANQPQHF
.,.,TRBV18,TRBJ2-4,TGTGCCAGCTCACAGACAGGCGCAGCGGGGAAAAACATTCAGTACTTC,CASSQTGAAGKNIQYF
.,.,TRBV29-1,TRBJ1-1,TGCAGCGTTCCAGAGACAAGTGTTACTGAAGCTTTCTTT,CSVPETSVTEAFF
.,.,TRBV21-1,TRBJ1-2,TGTGCCAGCAGCAAAGATGCCGGAGTTGGGGGCTACACCTTC,CASSKDAGVGGYTF
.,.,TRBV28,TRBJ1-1,TGTGCCAGCAAGGGTGCCGGGGGGAAAGCTTTCTTT,CASKGAGGKAFF
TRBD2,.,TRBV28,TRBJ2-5,TGTGCCAGCAGGTCTAGCGGACGGGAGACCCAGTACTTC,CASRSSGRETQYF
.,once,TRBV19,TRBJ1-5,TGTGCCAGTAGCATCCTGAGCGGCAATCAGCCCCAGCATTTT,CASSILSGNQPQHF
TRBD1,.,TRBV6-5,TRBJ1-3,TGTGCCAGCAGTTACACAGAGACAGGGGGCTGGAACACCATATATTTT,CASSYTETGGWNTIYF
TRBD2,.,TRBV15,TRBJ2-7,TGTGCCACCAGCAGAGGGGAGGGCGAGCAGTACTTC,CATSRGEGEQYF
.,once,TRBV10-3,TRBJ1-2,TGTGCCATCAGTGAGTCGACCCGGCAGGGAGGTGGCTACACCTTC,CAISESTRQGGGYTF
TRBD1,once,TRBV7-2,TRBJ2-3,TGTGCCAGCAGCTCCGGGGCCGGGACAGGGACAGATACGCAGTATTTT,CASSSGAGTGTDTQYF
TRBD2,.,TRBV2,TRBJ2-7,TGTGCCAGCAGTGATCCCGGGACTAGCGGGAGTTGGTACGAGCAGTACTTC,CASSDPGTSGSWYEQYF